The 14 T cell receptor beta chains listed next were all sequenced from one sample in a study of long-term antiretroviral therapy in people with HIV. The immunoSEQ assay was v3.0, run at survey level. Some clones are missing from TCRdb's copy, which holds only in-frame ones; the method was immunoSEQ multiplex PCR. The sample has 35,000 or so clones; about three quarters are singletons. This specimen consisted of unsorted PBMCs, obtained 2 years after starting antiretroviral therapy. Receptor source: a woman aged 50 to 60 with HIV.

The chain has TRBV11-3 and TRBJ2-3; 7 positions agree with TRBD2. V shed 3 bases, J shed 2 bases, and the junction held 8 bases outside the gene matches. Germline V lookup: CDR1 SGHNT, CDR2 YENEEA. The CDR3 consists of 16 residues. This chain's CDR3 is CASSLGSGGYTDTQYF. DNA for the CDR3: TGTGCCAGCAGCTTGGGTTCCGGGGGGTACACAGATACGCAGTATTTT.

The chain links TRBV18 to TRBJ1-1, with TRBD1 as a possible D gene (6 bases). The CDR3 spans 15 residues. From germline, CDR1 is KGHSH and CDR2 LQKENI. Trimming removed 6 bases at V and 5 bases at J, with 19 bases between. CDR3 sequence: CASSSSLTGETEAFF. CDR3 sequence (DNA): TGTGCCAGCTCTAGTTCTTTGACAGGTGAGACTGAAGCTTTCTTT. Full variable domain (missing parts from reference TRBV18 and TRBJ1-1): NAGVMQNPRHLVRRRGQEARLRCSPMKGHSHVYWYRQLPEEGLKFMVYLQKENIIDESGMPKERFSAEFPKEGPSILRIQQVVRGDSAAYFCASSSSLTGETEAFFGQGTRLTVV.

This clone has only a few counts. The chain employs TRBV14 and TRBJ1-2; D ambiguous. The CDR3 has 11 residues. Trimming pared 1 base from V and 7 bases from J, leaving 4 bases between. The germline V gene has CDR1 SGHDN and CDR2 FVKESK. CDR3 DNA sequence: TGTGCCAGCAGCCAAGGGGCTGGCTACACCTTC. This encodes CASSQGAGYTF.

The CDR3 region has the DNA TGTGCCAGCAGTTACTCGTATAGGCAACAGACCCAGTACTTC. As protein: CASSYSYRQQTQYF. The chain employs TRBV6-5 and TRBJ2-5; D is undetermined. The CDR3 consists of 14 residues. V lost 0 bases and J lost 6, with 11 bases in between. From germline, CDR1 is MNHEY and CDR2 SVGAGI.

V and J are TRBV4-1 and TRBJ1-2, with a possible D match to TRBD1 (6 bases). V was cut by 4 bases and J by 4 bases, with 16 bases left in between. This CDR3 comprises 15 residues. CDR1 is MGHRA, CDR2 YSYEKL, per germline. The CDR3 protein is CASSRSGVYFYGYTF. CDR3 DNA: TGCGCCAGCAGCCGGTCAGGGGTTTATTTCTATGGCTACACCTTC.

The J gene is TRBJ1-4, the V gene TRBV19; 7 bases align to TRBD1. Germline-derived CDR1 and CDR2 are LNHDA and SQIVND (reference sequence). The V gene end was trimmed by 7 bases and the J gene end by 0 bases; junction bases not matched to a gene: 8. The CDR3 is made up of 16 amino acids. DNA of the CDR3: TGTGCCAGTACCTGGGACAGATTAACAACTAATGAAAAACTGTTTTTT. Translation gives CASTWDRLTTNEKLFF. The whole variable domain, remainder taken from reference TRBV19 and TRBJ1-4, is DGGITQSPKYLFRKEGQNVTLSCEQNLNHDAMYWYRQDPGQGLRLIYYSQIVNDFQKGDIAEGYSVSREKKESFPLTVTSAQKNPTAFYLCASTWDRLTTNEKLFFGSGTQLSVL.

This chain links TRBV18 with TRBJ2-7; tentatively, D is TRBD2 (7 bases). Germline V gene lookup returns CDR1 KGHSH and CDR2 LQKENI. The CDR3 consists of 14 residues. V was cut by 6 bases and J by 3 bases, with 15 bases left in between. The CDR3, as DNA: TGTGCCAGCTCCAAAGGGGGGGGGATCTACGAGCAGTACGTC. Its protein is CASSKGGGIYEQYV.

This chain connects TRBV7-2 to TRBJ1-3, with TRBD1 identical over 10 bases. V lost 2 bases and J lost 4; bases outside the gene matches: 2. The CDR3 spans 15 residues. CDR1 is SGHTA and CDR2 is FQGNSA in the germline V gene. The CDR3 nucleotides are TGTGCCAGCAGCTTATCGGGACAGGGGGGAAACACCATATATTTT. Its protein product is CASSLSGQGGNTIYF.

The chain couples TRBV15 to TRBJ1-2; tentatively, D is TRBD1 (5 bases). V was pared by 0 bases and J by 11 bases, with 10 bases between. CDR1 is LNHNV and CDR2 is YYDKDF in the germline V gene (reference sequence). The CDR3 is 12 amino acids. The CDR3 reads CATSREQATYTF. The CDR3 DNA reads as TGTGCCACCAGCAGAGAACAGGCTACTTACACCTTC.

This clone was seen a handful of times. The chain joins TRBV19 to TRBJ1-2; TRBD1 is a possible D gene (5 bases). V was clipped by 3 bases and J by 4 bases, with 15 bases between them. The CDR3 sequence is 15 residues long. CDR1 and CDR2 (germline): LNHDA, SQIVND (reference sequence). DNA for the CDR3: TGTGCCAGTAGTATCTGGGGGGATCCCGGCTATGGCTACACCTTC. Amino acids: CASSIWGDPGYGYTF.

The rearrangement links TRBV27 to TRBJ2-2; D may be TRBD1 (6 bases). This CDR3 has 12 residues. From germline, CDR1 is MNHEY and CDR2 SMNVEV (reference sequence). V lost 6 bases and J 6 bases, leaving 8 bases between the germline ends. The CDR3 spells CASRSGAGELFF. CDR3 nucleotide sequence: TGTGCCAGCAGGTCAGGGGCCGGGGAGCTGTTTTTT.

Only a few counts were recorded for this clone. The J gene is TRBJ2-2, the V gene TRBV11-2; D not certain. CDR1 SGHAT and CDR2 FQNNGV come from the germline V gene. Between the trimmed V and J ends, which lost 1 base and 4 bases, there was a span of 13 bases. The CDR3 extends over 16 amino acids. The CDR3 is CASSLALGIGTGELFF. CDR3 DNA: TGTGCCAGCAGCTTAGCGTTGGGGATAGGCACCGGGGAGCTGTTTTTT.

DNA of the CDR3: TGTGCCAGCAGGTCACCCGAGACAGTTAGCAATCAGCCCCAGCATTTT. Translated, it gives CASRSPETVSNQPQHF. The V gene is TRBV6-6, the J gene TRBJ1-5, with D possibly TRBD1 on 5 matching bases. Germline V gene lookup returns CDR1 MNHNY and CDR2 SVGAGI (reference sequence). With 6 bases removed from V and 0 bases from J, the gap between germline ends came to 15 bases. The CDR3 spans 16 residues.

The rearrangement joins TRBV5-1 to TRBJ2-5, with TRBD1 identical over 10 bases. The CDR3 is made up of 15 amino acids. The germline V gene has CDR1 SGHRS and CDR2 YFSETQ. After removal of 3 bases from V and 3 bases from J, the junction contained 5 bases not matched to a gene. The CDR3 nucleotides read TGCGCCAGCAGCTCGGGCGGGACAGGGGAAGAGACCCAGTACTTC. Translating gives CASSSGGTGEETQYF.